This T cell receptor (beta chain) was recorded in a study of blood T cells in healthy people across ages. A second 7 to 11 cycle PCR used barcoded and J-beta primers. Every single cDNA molecule received a tag from a template-switch adaptor with 12 random nucleotides. TCRdb passed the 5' RACE reads through MiXCR, listing each CDR3 protein once. The sample holds approximately 820,000 distinct CDR3 sequences; around 45% are singletons and the top ten take around 21%. Trimming took off 3 bases at V and 1 base at J, with 9 bases between the two ends. The germline CDR1 and CDR2 sequences are SGHVS and FNYEAQ. This CDR3 has 14 residues. Overall study results and limits: Among T cells, TCR beta diversity per million cells dropped roughly linearly as age rose. Naive CD4+ cells and diversity were both higher in long-lived donors than in aged donors.

Concerning this clonotype itself: Its target is not known.

Donors each provided about 10 milliliters of peripheral blood. The V call is TRBV7-6, the J call TRBJ1-1; D possibly corresponds to TRBD1 (5 bases). The source of this sequence is a man aged 60-69 years in good health. The sample comprised blood. The CDR3 DNA sequence: TGTGCCAGCAGCTTGGGACGGTCGAACACTGAAGCTTTCTTT. As protein: CASSLGRSNTEAFF.